This TCR beta chain was retrieved from a study of blood T cell repertoires in COVID-19. Study-level background: Sites in the United States, Italy and Spain provided acute and convalescent COVID-19 samples. In each case, the material was cDNA or gDNA derived from T cells, B-cell-depleted T cells, or PBMCs.

Trimming left V 7 bases short and J 0 bases short, with 13 bases between. The V gene's germline CDR1 is LNHDA and CDR2 SQIVND (reference sequence). The CDR3 is 16 amino acids. Original data processing: Amplified reference gene primers provided the basis for estimating nucleated cell counts. Clones were read by immunoSEQ multiplex PCR, and TCRdb kept only the in-frame ones, dropping some. V, J and clone size derive from that table, while D and trimming were established from the DNA sequence. The repertoire has some 200,000 clones, approximately 83% of them found once; the top ten carry about 2.6%. Sequencing used peripheral blood. The J gene is TRBJ2-6, the V gene TRBV19, with TRBD1 as a possible D gene (6 bases). This TCR derives from a human donor with acute or convalescent COVID-19. The donor label of this sample is uncertain. The CDR3 loop reads CASTQGGRSGANVLTF. Here the CDR3 DNA reads TGTGCCAGTACCCAAGGGGGACGCTCTGGGGCCAACGTCCTGACTTTC.